Below are 22 T cell receptor beta chains sequenced from a single sample in a study of identical twins. TCRdb passed the 5' RACE reads through MiXCR, listing each CDR3 protein once. Of 200,000 to 250,000 distinct CDR3 sequences listed, 6.5% to 9% are singletons. These data were likewise used in another study, on yellow fever vaccine responses in identical twins.

The sequenced sample was CD8+ T cells sorted from blood. These receptors all stem from a woman younger than 35 in good health.

This clonotype was recorded many times. The V and J genes are TRBV7-9 and TRBJ2-1, with TRBD1 matching over 7 bases. CDR1 and CDR2 (germline): SEHNR, FQNEAQ (reference sequence). V lost 5 bases to trimming and J lost 3 bases; unmatched junction nucleotides: 4. The CDR3 runs 14 residues. The CDR3 bases are TGTGCCAGCAGCCCCCGGGACAGCTACAATGAGCAGTTCTTC. Amino acids: CASSPRDSYNEQFF.

This clonotype was picked up a small number of times. J is TRBJ2-7 and V is TRBV7-9; D possibly uses TRBD1 or TRBD2 (6 bases each). The CDR3 consists of 15 residues. Germline values: CDR1 SEHNR, CDR2 FQNEAQ (reference sequence). The germline V and J ends were trimmed by 5 bases and 4 bases, with 18 bases remaining between them. The CDR3 here is CASSNGGTGAYEQYV. The CDR3 nucleotides read TGTGCCAGCAGCAACGGGGGCACGGGAGCATACGAGCAGTACGTC.

The gene calls are TRBV20-1 and TRBJ2-1; TRBD1 matches at 9 bases. CDR3 size: 14 residues. V lost 5 bases to trimming and J lost 2 bases; unmatched junction nucleotides: 4. Germline V gene lookup returns CDR1 DFQATT and CDR2 SNEGSKA (reference sequence). The CDR3: CSAWTGAAYNEQFF. DNA for the CDR3: TGCAGTGCTTGGACAGGGGCCGCCTACAATGAGCAGTTCTTC.

As for this clonotype: A read error may produce the germline difference seen at one junction end. This rearrangement joins TRBV29-1 to TRBJ2-7, with D tentatively TRBD2 (5 bases). CDR1 and CDR2 (germline): SQVTM, ANQGSEA. The CDR3 length is 13 residues. DNA for the CDR3: TGCAGCGCTGAAGTGGGGTCGGGGTACGAGCAGTACTTC. Protein: CSAEVGSGYEQYF.

The chain employs TRBV5-1 and TRBJ1-1; no clear D. The V and J ends lost 4 bases and 3 bases respectively, with 10 bases between them. CDR1 and CDR2 from the germline V gene are SGHRS and YFSETQ. The CDR3 consists of 13 residues. The CDR3 reads CASSLVADTEAFF. The DNA of the CDR3 is TGCGCCAGCAGCCTAGTGGCGGACACTGAAGCTTTCTTT.

This clonotype was observed a handful of times. The genes are TRBV7-6 and TRBJ2-2, with 7 nucleotides matching TRBD1. CDR3 length: 15 amino acids. J was trimmed by 5 bases and V by 5 bases; bases with no gene match: 8. Germline CDR1 is SGHVS and CDR2 is FNYEAQ. CDR3 DNA: TGTGCCAGCAGCCTCACCCACAGGGGAACCGGGGAGCTGTTTTTT. Translated: CASSLTHRGTGELFF.

The chain is built from TRBV2 and TRBJ2-7, with D unresolved. There are 14 residues in the CDR3. Trimming shortened V by 4 bases and J by 3 bases, and 13 bases separated the two germline ends. Looked up from germline, CDR1 is SNHLY and CDR2 is FYNNEI. The CDR3 bases are TGTGCCAGCAGTGTCGGGCAGGCGCTCTACGAGCAGTACGTC. Protein product: CASSVGQALYEQYV.

This clonotype was observed a handful of times. J is TRBJ2-1 and V is TRBV10-3; D remains ambiguous. CDR1 is ENHRY, CDR2 SYGVKD, per germline. CDR3 length: 15 amino acids. Deletions cut 3 bases from V and 2 bases from J, with 11 bases between. The CDR3 is CAISDGDTAYNEQFF. The DNA for the CDR3 is TGTGCCATCAGTGACGGAGACACCGCCTACAATGAGCAGTTCTTC.

This clonotype showed up many times. This chain links TRBV5-1 with TRBJ2-1; 12 bases are shared with TRBD2. This CDR3 contains 16 residues. J gave up 6 bases and V 9 bases, and 13 bases lay outside the gene matches. Per germline, CDR1 SGHRS and CDR2 YFSETQ. The CDR3 nucleotides read TGCGCCACCACGACAGGGACTAGCGGGCATACCAATGAGCAGTTCTTC. It specifies CATTTGTSGHTNEQFF.

There are many counts of this clonotype. The genes are TRBV5-1 and TRBJ1-1; D possibly corresponds to TRBD1 (5 bases). The length of the CDR3 is 17 residues. V shed 2 bases and J shed 4 bases, with 21 bases lying between them. Germline values: CDR1 SGHRS, CDR2 YFSETQ. CDR3 in DNA: TGCGCCAGCAGCTTAGATGACAGACCTAGCAAGGGCACTGAAGCTTTCTTT. Amino acids: CASSLDDRPSKGTEAFF.

This clonotype came up a few times. J is TRBJ1-1 and V is TRBV28; unclear D gene. V was trimmed by 2 bases and J by 1 base, leaving 11 bases between them. The CDR3 length is 15 residues. Germline CDR1 and CDR2: MDHEN and SYDVKM. The CDR3, as DNA: TGTGCCAGCAGTTTAGTCCAGACCGAGAACACTGAAGCTTTCTTT. Protein sequence: CASSLVQTENTEAFF.

The chain has TRBV7-3 and TRBJ2-1; no clear D gene. CDR1 is SGHTA and CDR2 is FQGTGA in the germline V gene. This CDR3 comprises 15 residues. The ends were cut back, 1 base at V and 7 bases at J, with 14 bases in the middle. The DNA for the CDR3 is TGTGCCAGCAGCTTAAATGACGGAGCGATGAATGAGCAGTTCTTC. Amino acid sequence: CASSLNDGAMNEQFF.

This clonotype was seen more than once but under ten times. This chain links TRBV27 with TRBJ2-1; D may be TRBD2 (6 bases). Germline CDR1 and CDR2: MNHEY and SMNVEV (reference sequence). CDR3 length: 13 residues. The V and J ends lost 8 bases and 5 bases respectively, with 13 bases between them. The CDR3, as DNA: TGTGCCAGCTCTATAGCGGCCAACAATGAGCAGTTCTTC. Its protein is CASSIAANNEQFF.

The chain combines TRBV3-1 with TRBJ1-2, with D possibly matching TRBD1 (6 bases). V was shortened by 4 bases and J by 8 bases, with 29 bases between the two germline ends. The CDR3 has 18 residues. CDR1 and CDR2 from the germline V gene are LGHDT and YNNKEL (reference sequence). This chain's CDR3 is CASSRDSSFGGRRGGYTF. The CDR3 nucleotides read TGTGCCAGCAGCCGCGACAGCTCCTTCGGGGGGCGCCGGGGCGGCTACACCTTC. Based on the CDR3 plus reference TRBV3-1 and TRBJ1-2, the full variable domain is DTAVSQTPKYLVTQMGNDKSIKCEQNLGHDTMYWYKQDSKKFLKIMFSYNNKELIINETVPNRFSPKSPDKAHLNLHINSLELGDSAVYFCASSRDSSFGGRRGGYTFGSGTRLTVV.

The V gene is TRBV7-2, the J gene TRBJ2-1, with TRBD2 matching over 10 bases. J was trimmed by 8 bases and V by 3 bases; bases with no gene match: 7. The CDR3 length is 15 residues. Looked up from germline, CDR1 is SGHTA and CDR2 is FQGNSA. Here the CDR3 DNA reads TGTGCCAGCAGCTTCCAGCGGGGGGGTTGGGATGAGCAGTTCTTC. Translated, it gives CASSFQRGGWDEQFF.

The CDR3 DNA reads TGTGCCAGCAGCGATAGCAACACCTTC. Residues: CASSDSNTF. The chain has TRBV7-9 and TRBJ1-2; D is ambiguous. Germline CDR1 reads SEHNR; CDR2 reads FQNEAQ (reference sequence). Trimming pared 5 bases from V and 12 bases from J, leaving 7 bases between. This CDR3 spans 9 amino acids.

This chain uses TRBV3-1 with TRBJ2-3; 8 nucleotides match TRBD1. J lost 2 bases, V lost 10 bases, and 20 bases had no gene match. Germline-derived CDR1 and CDR2 are LGHDT and YNNKEL (reference sequence). There are 18 residues in the CDR3. The CDR3 DNA follows: TGTGCCACCACCCCGCCGGACAGGGTGAGGAGGCACACAGATACGCAGTATTTT. Translating it yields CATTPPDRVRRHTDTQYF.

This clonotype was detected only a few times. The V and J genes are TRBV6-4 and TRBJ2-2; possible D gene TRBD1, 5 bases. CDR3 size: 13 residues. The germline V and J ends were trimmed by 2 bases and 4 bases, with 5 bases remaining between them. Germline loops: CDR1 MRHNA, CDR2 SNTAGT. CDR3 residues: CASSDRGTGELFF. In nucleotides, the CDR3 is TGTGCCAGCAGTGACAGGGGCACCGGGGAGCTGTTTTTT.

This clonotype was recorded a few times. This chain connects TRBV12-3 or TRBV12-4 to TRBJ1-1; D perhaps matches TRBD1 (5 bases). Trimming took off 6 bases at V and 5 bases at J, with 16 bases between the two ends. This CDR3 is built from 14 residues. CDR3 DNA: TGTGCCAGCAGCCTGGGGACTTGGGGGACTGAAGCTTTCTTT. Its protein product is CASSLGTWGTEAFF.

V is TRBV28 and J is TRBJ1-1, with unresolved D. Trimming removed 6 bases from V and 4 bases from J, with 9 bases in between. This CDR3 is built from 12 residues. The germline CDR1 and CDR2 sequences are MDHEN and SYDVKM. CDR3 nucleotide sequence: TGTGCCAGCAGCCAACTGAGCACTGAAGCTTTCTTT. It specifies CASSQLSTEAFF.

V and J are TRBV11-2 and TRBJ2-3; 8 bases agree with TRBD2. Germline V gene sequence: CDR1 SGHAT, CDR2 FQNNGV. The CDR3 has 15 residues. Unmatched junction bases numbered 5, after V lost 5 bases and J lost 1 base. The CDR3 sequence is CASSLRAGGTDTQYF. For the CDR3, the DNA is TGTGCCAGCAGCCTAAGAGCGGGGGGCACAGATACGCAGTATTTT.

This clonotype was detected only a few times. The rearrangement links TRBV7-9 to TRBJ2-7; the D is unclear. Trimming shortened V by 3 bases and J by 2 bases, and 8 bases separated the two germline ends. Germline lookup yields CDR1 SEHNR and CDR2 FQNEAQ (reference sequence). The CDR3 extends over 13 amino acids. The DNA for the CDR3 is TGTGCCAGCAGCTTGACGGCCACCTACGAGCAGTACTTC. This gives the protein CASSLTATYEQYF. The variable domain in full, with the rest retrieved from reference TRBV7-9 and TRBJ2-7, is DTGVSQNPRHKITKRGQNVTFRCDPISEHNRLYWYRQTLGQGPEFLTYFQNEAQLEKSRLLSDRFSAERPKGSFSTLEIQRTEQGDSAMYLCASSLTATYEQYFGPGTRLTVT.